This record covers a single TCR beta chain. This sample was taken from a study of T cell changes during pregnancy in multiple sclerosis. Trimming removed 4 bases at V and 4 bases at J, with 13 bases between. Germline V gene sequence: CDR1 SEHNR, CDR2 FQNEAQ (reference sequence). The CDR3 covers 14 residues. Method: immunoSEQ multiplex PCR; TCRdb's copy keeps in-frame clones and lacks some. The table lists 10,000 to 15,000 clones, around 90% of them singletons. The input for sequencing was CD8+ T cells from peripheral blood mononuclear cells, taken after pregnancy. J is TRBJ1-2 and V is TRBV7-9; D is possibly TRBD1 (6 bases). This sequence was found in a female donor in good health, enrolled as a control in a pregnancy study. The CDR3, as DNA: TGTGCCAGCAGCTCCACGGACAGAATCTATGGCTACACCTTC. It translates to CASSSTDRIYGYTF.